The 6 T cell receptor beta chains presented below share a single source sample, sequenced in a study of patients and donors after allogeneic stem cell transplantation. TCRdb independently ran MiXCR on the RT-PCR reads; one entry per CDR3 protein. This table holds some 960,000 distinct CDR3 sequences, about 20% found once. The sequencing input was blood, either unsorted or a sorted T cell fraction (not recorded which). These receptors all stem from a human donor who was either an allogeneic HSCT recipient or a stem cell or donor lymphocyte infusion donor (not recorded which). It is not recorded whose cells these are; they may come from a transplant donor.

At least ten counts were recorded for this clonotype. This chain uses TRBV12-3 or TRBV12-4 with TRBJ2-1, with 9 positions matching TRBD2. The length of the CDR3 is 14 residues. V shed 6 bases and J 5 bases; nucleotides not matched to a gene: 5. The CDR3 protein is CASSHSGRNNEQFF. CDR3 in DNA: TGTGCCAGCAGCCATAGCGGGAGAAACAATGAGCAGTTCTTC.

V and J are TRBV7-6 and TRBJ1-4; no clear D gene. Germline-derived CDR1 and CDR2 are SGHVS and FNYEAQ. This CDR3 contains 15 residues. V was shortened by 4 bases and J by 6 bases, with 15 bases between the two germline ends. The CDR3 is CASSSQSPGYEKLFF. CDR3 coding DNA: TGTGCCAGCAGCTCGCAGTCCCCCGGATATGAAAAACTGTTTTTT.

There are a few counts of this clonotype. CDR3 coding DNA: TGTGCCAGCAGCATGAGACAGGGGGGCTCCTACGAGCAGTACTTC. It yields the protein CASSMRQGGSYEQYF. The V gene is TRBV11-3, the J gene TRBJ2-7; 9 bases match TRBD1. This CDR3 is built from 15 residues. V trimming: 5 bases; J trimming: 0 bases; junction bases outside the gene matches: 5. Germline CDR1 is SGHNT and CDR2 is YENEEA.

This clonotype occurred a few times. The rearrangement joins TRBV20-1 to TRBJ2-2; D ambiguous. The germline V gene has CDR1 DFQATT and CDR2 SNEGSKA (reference sequence). The V end was cut by 2 bases, the J end by 3 bases, with 13 bases between. There are 15 residues in the CDR3. CDR3 residues: CSARFEPSYTGELFF. The CDR3 DNA reads as TGCAGTGCTAGATTCGAGCCCTCTTACACCGGGGAGCTGTTTTTT.

This clonotype has just a few counts. The chain has TRBV10-3 and TRBJ2-3; 8 nucleotides agree with TRBD2. Germline V lookup: CDR1 ENHRY, CDR2 SYGVKD. Losses at the gene ends were 6 bases for V and 5 bases for J; bases not matched to a gene: 7. The length of the CDR3 is 14 residues. CDR3 residues: CAISGGGTKDTQYF. The CDR3 nucleotides are TGTGCCATCAGCGGCGGGGGGACTAAAGATACGCAGTATTTT.

This clonotype has just a few counts. The chain employs TRBV4-3 and TRBJ1-5; no clear D gene. Per the germline V gene, CDR1 is LGHNA and CDR2 is YSLEER. The CDR3 is 14 amino acids. V was cut by 1 base and J by 2 bases, with 6 bases left in between. CDR3 in DNA: TGCGCCAGCAGCCAAGCTCATGGCAATCAGCCCCAGCATTTT. Amino acids: CASSQAHGNQPQHF.